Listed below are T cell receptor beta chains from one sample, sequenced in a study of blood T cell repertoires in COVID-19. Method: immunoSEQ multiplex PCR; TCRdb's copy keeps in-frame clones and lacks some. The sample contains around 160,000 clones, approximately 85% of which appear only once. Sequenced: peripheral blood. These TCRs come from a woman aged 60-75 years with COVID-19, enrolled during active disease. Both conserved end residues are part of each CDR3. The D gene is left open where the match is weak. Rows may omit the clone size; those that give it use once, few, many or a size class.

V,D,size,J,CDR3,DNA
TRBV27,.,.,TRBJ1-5,CASSLSIRQPQHF,TGTGCCAGCAGTTTATCGATCCGGCAGCCCCAGCATTTT
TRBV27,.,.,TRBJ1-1,CASSPNPTAGRAFF,TGTGCCAGCAGTCCGAACCCGACAGCCGGCCGTGCTTTCTTT
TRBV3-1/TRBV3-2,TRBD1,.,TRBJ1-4,CASSPLGTVGHEKLFF,TGTGCCAGCAGCCCACTCGGGACAGTCGGTCACGAAAAACTGTTTTTT
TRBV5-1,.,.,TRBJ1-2,CASSYEQYGYTF,TGCGCCAGCAGCTATGAACAATATGGCTACACCTTC
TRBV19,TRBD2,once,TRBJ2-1,CASSLDTSGGYYNEQFF,TGTGCCAGTAGTCTAGACACTAGCGGGGGGTATTACAATGAGCAGTTCTTC
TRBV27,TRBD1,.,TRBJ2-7,CASSLSPGTGGYEQYF,TGTGCCAGCAGTTTATCTCCCGGGACAGGGGGCTACGAGCAGTACTTC
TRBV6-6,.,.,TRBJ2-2,CASSYISGAGELFF,TGTGCCAGCAGTTATATTTCAGGGGCCGGGGAGCTGTTTTTT
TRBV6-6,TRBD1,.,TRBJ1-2,CASSQDRGRDGYTF,TGTGCCAGCAGTCAAGACAGGGGGCGCGATGGCTACACCTTC
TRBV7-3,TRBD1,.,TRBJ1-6,CASSLAGGNSPLHF,TGTGCCAGCAGCCTAGCAGGGGGTAATTCACCCCTCCACTTT
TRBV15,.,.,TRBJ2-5,CATSRDGSGSEQETQYF,TGTGCCACCAGCAGAGATGGGTCTGGTAGCGAACAAGAGACCCAGTACTTC
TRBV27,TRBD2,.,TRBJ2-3,CASSLSGGTQYF,TGTGCCAGCAGTCTCAGCGGGGGTACGCAGTATTTT
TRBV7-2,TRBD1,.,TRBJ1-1,CASSLGTGQGEAFF,TGTGCCAGCAGCTTAGGTACAGGACAGGGAGAAGCTTTCTTT
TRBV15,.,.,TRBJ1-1,CATSSSEGTEAFF,TGTGCCACCAGCAGCTCGGAGGGTACTGAAGCTTTCTTT
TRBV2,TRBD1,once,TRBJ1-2,CARNPTGANYGYTF,TGTGCCCGTAATCCAACAGGGGCAAACTATGGCTACACCTTC
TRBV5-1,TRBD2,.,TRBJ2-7,CASSAEGLAGTTGYEQYF,TGCGCCAGCAGCGCCGAGGGACTAGCGGGGACCACGGGCTACGAGCAGTACTTC
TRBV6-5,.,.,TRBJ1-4,CASSSGEKLFF,TGTGCCAGCAGTTCGGGGGAAAAACTGTTTTTT
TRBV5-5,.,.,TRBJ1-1,CASSLAGPGSTEAFF,TGTGCCAGCAGCTTGGCCGGGCCGGGGAGCACTGAAGCTTTCTTT
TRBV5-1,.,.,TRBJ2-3,CASSLNEGADTQYF,TGCGCCAGCAGCTTGAACGAGGGGGCAGATACGCAGTATTTT
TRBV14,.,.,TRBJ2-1,CASSQEGLSSYNEQFF,TGTGCCAGCAGCCAAGAGGGGCTTAGCTCCTACAATGAGCAGTTCTTC
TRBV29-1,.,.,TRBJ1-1,CSVAEAAEAFF,TGCAGCGTCGCCGAAGCTGCTGAAGCTTTCTTT
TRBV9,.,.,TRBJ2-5,CASSVASHGGAGETQYF,TGTGCCAGCAGCGTAGCATCTCATGGGGGGGCCGGGGAGACCCAGTACTTC
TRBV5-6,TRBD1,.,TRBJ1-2,CASSLQGTPMYGYTF,TGTGCCAGCAGCCTACAGGGGACCCCTATGTATGGCTACACCTTC
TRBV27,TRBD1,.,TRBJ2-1,CASSRPDRLNNEQFF,TGTGCCAGCAGCCGCCCGGACAGGCTAAATAATGAGCAGTTCTTC
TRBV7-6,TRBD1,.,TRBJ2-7,CASSLNRDRGSYEQYF,TGTGCCAGCAGCTTGAACCGGGACAGGGGTTCCTACGAGCAGTACTTC
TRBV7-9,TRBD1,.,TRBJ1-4,CASSLTGGGEKLFF,TGTGCCAGCAGCTTGACAGGGGGCGGTGAAAAACTGTTTTTT
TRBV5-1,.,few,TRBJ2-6,CASSLTAGANVLTF,TGCGCCAGCAGCTTAACTGCGGGGGCCAACGTCCTGACTTTC
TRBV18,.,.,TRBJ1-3,CASSPVPDSGNTIYF,TGTGCCAGCTCACCAGTGCCAGACTCTGGAAACACCATATATTTT
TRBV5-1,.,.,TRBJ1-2,CASSLFTQGLGGYTF,TGCGCCAGCAGCTTGTTTACGCAGGGGTTGGGTGGCTACACCTTC
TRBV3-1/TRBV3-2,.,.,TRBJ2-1,CASSHVSGNEQFF,TGTGCCAGCAGCCACGTTAGCGGTAATGAGCAGTTCTTC
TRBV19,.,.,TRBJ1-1,CASSIISGNTEAFF,TGTGCCAGTAGTATAATTTCGGGGAACACTGAAGCTTTCTTT
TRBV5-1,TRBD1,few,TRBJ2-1,CADRDSISNEQFF,TGCGCCGACCGGGACAGTATTTCCAATGAGCAGTTCTTC
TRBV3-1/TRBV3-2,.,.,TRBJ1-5,CASSQEGQRNQPQHF,TGTGCCAGCAGCCAAGAAGGACAGCGGAATCAGCCCCAGCATTTT
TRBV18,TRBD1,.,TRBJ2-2,CASSPRDRVTGELFF,TGTGCCAGCTCACCACGGGACAGGGTGACCGGGGAGCTGTTTTTT
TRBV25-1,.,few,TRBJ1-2,CASSERNLYYGYTF,TGTGCCAGCAGTGAGCGCAATTTGTACTATGGCTACACCTTC
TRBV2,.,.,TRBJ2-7,CASSLQNYEQYF,TGTGCCAGCAGTCTACAGAATTACGAGCAGTACTTC
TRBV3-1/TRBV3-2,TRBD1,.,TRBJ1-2,CASSPPEQGGYGYTF,TGTGCCAGCAGCCCCCCGGAACAGGGGGGGTATGGCTACACCTTC
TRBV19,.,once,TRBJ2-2,CASSRRGANTGELFF,TGTGCCAGTAGTAGACGGGGAGCGAACACCGGGGAGCTGTTTTTT
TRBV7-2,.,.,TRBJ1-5,CASSLVQGESAQHF,TGTGCCAGCAGCTTAGTACAGGGCGAAAGTGCCCAGCATTTT
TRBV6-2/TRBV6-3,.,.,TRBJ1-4,CASSYPTQGPATNEKLFF,TGTGCCAGCAGTTACCCCACTCAGGGGCCCGCAACTAATGAAAAACTGTTTTTT